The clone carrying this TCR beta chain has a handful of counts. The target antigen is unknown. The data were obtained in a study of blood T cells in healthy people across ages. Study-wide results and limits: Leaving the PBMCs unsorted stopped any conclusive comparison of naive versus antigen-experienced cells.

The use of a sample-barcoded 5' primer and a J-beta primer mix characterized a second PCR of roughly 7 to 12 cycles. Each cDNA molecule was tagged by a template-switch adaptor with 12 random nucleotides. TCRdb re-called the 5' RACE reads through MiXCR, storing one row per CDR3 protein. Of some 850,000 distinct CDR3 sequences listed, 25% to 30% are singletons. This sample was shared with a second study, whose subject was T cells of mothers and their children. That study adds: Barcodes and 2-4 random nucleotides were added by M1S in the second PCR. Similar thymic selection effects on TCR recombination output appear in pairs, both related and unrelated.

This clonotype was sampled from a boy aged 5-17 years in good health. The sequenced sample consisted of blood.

The CDR3 DNA reads as TGCGCCAGCAGCTTGGAAGCGACAGAATCGGATGGCTACACCTTC. Translated: CASSLEATESDGYTF. The chain is built from TRBV5-1 and TRBJ1-2; perhaps TRBD1 as D (5 bases). Germline values: CDR1 SGHRS, CDR2 YFSETQ. Trimming left V 0 bases short and J 6 bases short, with 15 bases between. There are 15 residues in the CDR3.